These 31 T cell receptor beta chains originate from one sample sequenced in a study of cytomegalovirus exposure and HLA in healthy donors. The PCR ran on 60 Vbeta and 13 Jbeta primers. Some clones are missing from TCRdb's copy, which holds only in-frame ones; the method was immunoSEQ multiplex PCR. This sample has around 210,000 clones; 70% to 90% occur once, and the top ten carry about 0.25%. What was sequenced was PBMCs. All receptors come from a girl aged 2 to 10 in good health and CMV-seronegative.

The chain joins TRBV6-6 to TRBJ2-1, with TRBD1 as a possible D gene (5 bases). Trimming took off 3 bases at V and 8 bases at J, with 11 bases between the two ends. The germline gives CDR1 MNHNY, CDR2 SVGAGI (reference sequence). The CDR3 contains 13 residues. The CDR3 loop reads CASSYGRVHEQFF. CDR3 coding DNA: TGTGCCAGCAGTTATGGCAGGGTACATGAGCAGTTCTTC.

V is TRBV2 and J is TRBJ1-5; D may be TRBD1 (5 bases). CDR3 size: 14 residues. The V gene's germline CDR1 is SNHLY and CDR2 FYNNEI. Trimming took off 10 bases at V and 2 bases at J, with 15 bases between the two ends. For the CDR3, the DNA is TGTGCCACAGGGATCCAGGGTGGCAATCAGCCCCAGCATTTT. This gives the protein CATGIQGGNQPQHF.

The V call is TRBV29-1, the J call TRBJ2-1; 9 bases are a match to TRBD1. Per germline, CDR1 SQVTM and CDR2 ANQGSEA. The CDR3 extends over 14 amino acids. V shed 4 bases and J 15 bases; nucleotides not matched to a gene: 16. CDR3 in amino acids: CSVGRDRVDWAPFF. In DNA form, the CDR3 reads TGCAGCGTTGGCCGGGACAGGGTGGATTGGGCACCGTTCTTC.

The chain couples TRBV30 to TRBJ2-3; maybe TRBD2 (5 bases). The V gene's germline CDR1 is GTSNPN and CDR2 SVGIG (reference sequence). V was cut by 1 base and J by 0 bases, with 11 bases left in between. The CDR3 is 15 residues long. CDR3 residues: CAWSGLTGSTDTQYF. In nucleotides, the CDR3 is TGTGCCTGGAGTGGGTTGACGGGGAGCACAGATACGCAGTATTTT. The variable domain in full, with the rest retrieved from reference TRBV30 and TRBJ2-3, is SQTIHQWPATLVQPVGSPLSLECTVEGTSNPNLYWYRQAAGRGLQLLFYSVGIGQISSEVPQNLSASRPQDRQFILSSKKLLLSDSGFYLCAWSGLTGSTDTQYFGPGTRLTVL.

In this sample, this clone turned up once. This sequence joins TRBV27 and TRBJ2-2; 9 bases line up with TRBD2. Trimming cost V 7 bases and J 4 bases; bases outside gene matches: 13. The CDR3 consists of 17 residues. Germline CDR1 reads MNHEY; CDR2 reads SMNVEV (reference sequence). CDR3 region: CASTTFGVAGVTGELFF. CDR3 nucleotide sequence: TGTGCCAGCACCACTTTCGGGGTAGCGGGGGTCACCGGGGAGCTGTTTTTT.

The CDR3 protein is CASSLTGGITEAFF. CDR3 in DNA: TGCGCCAGCAGCTTGACAGGAGGGATTACTGAAGCTTTCTTT. This sequence joins TRBV5-1 and TRBJ1-1, with a tentative D call TRBD1 (5 bases). The CDR3 sequence is 14 residues long. Trimming took off 1 base at V and 5 bases at J, with 12 bases between the two ends. Germline CDR1 is SGHRS and CDR2 is YFSETQ.

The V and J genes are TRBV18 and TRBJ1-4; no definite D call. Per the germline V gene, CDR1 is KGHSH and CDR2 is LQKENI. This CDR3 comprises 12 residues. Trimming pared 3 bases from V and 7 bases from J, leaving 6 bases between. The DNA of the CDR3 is TGTGCCAGCTCACCCAGGTTTGAAAAACTGTTTTTT. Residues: CASSPRFEKLFF.

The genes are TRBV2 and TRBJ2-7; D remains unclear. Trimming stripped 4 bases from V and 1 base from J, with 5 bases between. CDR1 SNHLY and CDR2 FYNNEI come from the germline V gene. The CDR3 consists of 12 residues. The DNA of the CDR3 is TGTGCCAGCAGTGGTAGTTCCTACGAGCAGTACTTC. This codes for CASSGSSYEQYF. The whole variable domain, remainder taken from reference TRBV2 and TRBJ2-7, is EPEVTQTPSHQVTQMGQEVILRCVPISNHLYFYWYRQILGQKVEFLVSFYNNEISEKSEIFDDQFSVERPDGSNFTLKIRSTKLEDSAMYFCASSGSSYEQYFGPGTRLTVT.

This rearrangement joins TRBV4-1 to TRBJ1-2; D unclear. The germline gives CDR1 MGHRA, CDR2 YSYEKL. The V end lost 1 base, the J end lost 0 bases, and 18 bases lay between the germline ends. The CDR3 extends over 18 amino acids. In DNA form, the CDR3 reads TGCGCCAGCAGCCAAGGAGCCCTCCAAACCGGAGCTAACTATGGCTACACCTTC. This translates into CASSQGALQTGANYGYTF.

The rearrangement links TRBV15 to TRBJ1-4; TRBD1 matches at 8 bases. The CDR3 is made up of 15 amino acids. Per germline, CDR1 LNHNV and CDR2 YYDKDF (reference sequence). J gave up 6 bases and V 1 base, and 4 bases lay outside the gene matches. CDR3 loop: CATSRGGQAYEKLFF. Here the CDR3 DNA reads TGTGCCACCAGCAGAGGGGGACAGGCCTATGAAAAACTGTTTTTT. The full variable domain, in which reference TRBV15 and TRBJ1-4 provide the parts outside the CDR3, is DAMVIQNPRYQVTQFGKPVTLSCSQTLNHNVMYWYQQKSSQAPKLLFHYYDKDFNNEADTPDNFQSRRPNTSFCFLDIRSPGLGDTAMYLCATSRGGQAYEKLFFGSGTQLSVL.

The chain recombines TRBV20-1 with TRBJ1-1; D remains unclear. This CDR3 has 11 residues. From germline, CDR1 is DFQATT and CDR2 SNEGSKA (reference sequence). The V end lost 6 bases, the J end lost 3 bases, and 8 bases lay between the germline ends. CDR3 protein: CSANRDTEAFF. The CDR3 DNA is TGCAGTGCAAATCGGGACACTGAAGCTTTCTTT.

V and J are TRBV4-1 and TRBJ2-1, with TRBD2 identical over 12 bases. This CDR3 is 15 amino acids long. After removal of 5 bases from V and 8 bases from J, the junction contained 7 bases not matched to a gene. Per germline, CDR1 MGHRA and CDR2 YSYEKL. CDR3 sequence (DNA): TGCGCCAGCAGCTCCCTAGCGGGGGGGCCAGATGAGCAGTTCTTC. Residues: CASSSLAGGPDEQFF.

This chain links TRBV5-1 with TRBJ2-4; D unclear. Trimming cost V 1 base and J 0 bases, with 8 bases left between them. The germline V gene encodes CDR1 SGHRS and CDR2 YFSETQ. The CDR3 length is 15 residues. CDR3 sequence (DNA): TGCGCCAGCAGCTTGACAGATTTAGCCAAAAACATTCAGTACTTC. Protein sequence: CASSLTDLAKNIQYF.

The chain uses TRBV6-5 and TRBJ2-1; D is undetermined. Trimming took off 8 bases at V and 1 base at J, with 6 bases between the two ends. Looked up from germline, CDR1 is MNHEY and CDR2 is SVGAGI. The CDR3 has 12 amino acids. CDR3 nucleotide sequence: TGTGCCAGCGGGCTTTCCTACAATGAGCAGTTCTTC. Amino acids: CASGLSYNEQFF.

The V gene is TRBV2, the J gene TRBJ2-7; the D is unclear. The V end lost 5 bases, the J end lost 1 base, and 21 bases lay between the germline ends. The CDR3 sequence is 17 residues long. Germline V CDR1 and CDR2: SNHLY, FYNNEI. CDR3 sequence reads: CASSSNPPYHLSYEQYF. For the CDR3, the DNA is TGTGCCAGCAGTTCCAATCCTCCCTACCACCTATCCTACGAGCAGTACTTC.

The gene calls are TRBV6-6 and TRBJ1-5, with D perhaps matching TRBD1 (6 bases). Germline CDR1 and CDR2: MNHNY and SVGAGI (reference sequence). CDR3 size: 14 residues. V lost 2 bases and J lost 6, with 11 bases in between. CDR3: CASSYGGGSQPQHF. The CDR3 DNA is TGTGCCAGCAGTTACGGGGGGGGCAGTCAGCCCCAGCATTTT.

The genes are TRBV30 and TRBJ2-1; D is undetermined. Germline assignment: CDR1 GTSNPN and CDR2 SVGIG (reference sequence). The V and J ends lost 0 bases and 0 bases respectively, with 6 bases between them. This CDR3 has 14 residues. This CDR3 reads CAWSVSSSYNEQFF. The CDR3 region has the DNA TGTGCCTGGAGTGTCTCCAGCTCCTACAATGAGCAGTTCTTC.

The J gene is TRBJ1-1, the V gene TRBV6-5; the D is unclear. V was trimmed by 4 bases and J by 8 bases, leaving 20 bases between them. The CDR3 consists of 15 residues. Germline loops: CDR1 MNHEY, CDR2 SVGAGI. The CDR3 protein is CASSSPPTRRAEAFF. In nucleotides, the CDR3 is TGTGCCAGCAGTTCCCCACCTACCCGGCGGGCCGAAGCTTTCTTT.

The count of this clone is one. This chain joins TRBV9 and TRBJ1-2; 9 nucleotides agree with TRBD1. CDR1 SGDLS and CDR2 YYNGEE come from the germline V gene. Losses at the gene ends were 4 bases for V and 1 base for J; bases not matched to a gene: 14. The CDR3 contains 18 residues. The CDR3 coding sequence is TGTGCCAGCAGCCCTTTAGGACAGGGGCCACCGTATAACTATGGCTACACCTTC. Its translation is CASSPLGQGPPYNYGYTF.

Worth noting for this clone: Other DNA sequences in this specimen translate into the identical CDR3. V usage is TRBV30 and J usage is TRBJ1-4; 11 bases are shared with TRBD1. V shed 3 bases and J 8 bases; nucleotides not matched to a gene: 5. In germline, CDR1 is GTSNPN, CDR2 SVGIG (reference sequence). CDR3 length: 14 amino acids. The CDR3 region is CAWSPGQGVEKLFF. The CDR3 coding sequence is TGTGCCTGGAGCCCGGGACAGGGGGTCGAAAAACTGTTTTTT.

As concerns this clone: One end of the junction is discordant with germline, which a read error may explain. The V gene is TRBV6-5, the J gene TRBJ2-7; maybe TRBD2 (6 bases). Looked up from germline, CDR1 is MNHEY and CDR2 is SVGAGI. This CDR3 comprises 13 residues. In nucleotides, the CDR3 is TGTGCCAGCAGTTCGACCCCGGTCGGGGGAAAGGACTTC. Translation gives CASSSTPVGGKDF.

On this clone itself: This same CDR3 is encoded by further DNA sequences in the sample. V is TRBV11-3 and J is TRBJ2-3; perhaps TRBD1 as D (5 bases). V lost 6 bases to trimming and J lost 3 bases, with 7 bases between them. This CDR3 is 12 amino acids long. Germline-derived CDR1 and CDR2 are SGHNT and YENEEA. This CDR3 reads CASSRGTDTQYF. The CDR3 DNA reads TGTGCCAGCAGTAGGGGTACAGATACGCAGTATTTT.

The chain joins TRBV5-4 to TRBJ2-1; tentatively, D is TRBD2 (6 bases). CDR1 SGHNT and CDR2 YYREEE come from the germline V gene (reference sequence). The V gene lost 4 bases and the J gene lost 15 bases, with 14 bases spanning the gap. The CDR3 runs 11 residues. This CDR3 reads CASSRGTELFF. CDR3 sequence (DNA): TGTGCCAGCAGCCGGGGGACCGAACTGTTCTTC.

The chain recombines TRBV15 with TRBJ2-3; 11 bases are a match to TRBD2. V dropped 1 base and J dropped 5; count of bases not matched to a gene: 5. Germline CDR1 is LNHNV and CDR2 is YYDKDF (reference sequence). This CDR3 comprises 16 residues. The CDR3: CATSRGLAGGIDTQYF. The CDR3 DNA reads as TGTGCCACCAGCAGAGGGTTAGCGGGGGGGATAGATACGCAGTATTTT.

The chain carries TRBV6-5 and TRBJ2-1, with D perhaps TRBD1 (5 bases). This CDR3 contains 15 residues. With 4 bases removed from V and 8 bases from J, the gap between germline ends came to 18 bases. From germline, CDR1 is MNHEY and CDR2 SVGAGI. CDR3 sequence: CASSLVSRVGDEQFF. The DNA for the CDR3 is TGTGCCAGCAGTTTAGTAAGCAGGGTTGGTGATGAGCAGTTCTTC.

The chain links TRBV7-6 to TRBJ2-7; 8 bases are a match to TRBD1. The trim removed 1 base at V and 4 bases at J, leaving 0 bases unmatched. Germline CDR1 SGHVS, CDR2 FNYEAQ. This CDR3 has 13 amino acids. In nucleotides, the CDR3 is TGTGCCAGCAGCTTAGACAGGGGGTACGAGCAGTACTTC. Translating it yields CASSLDRGYEQYF. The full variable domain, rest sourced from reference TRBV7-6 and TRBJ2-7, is GAGVSQSPRYKVTKRGQDVALRCDPISGHVSLYWYRQALGQGPEFLTYFNYEAQQDKSGLPNDRFSAERPEGSISTLTIQRTEQRDSAMYRCASSLDRGYEQYFGPGTRLTVT.

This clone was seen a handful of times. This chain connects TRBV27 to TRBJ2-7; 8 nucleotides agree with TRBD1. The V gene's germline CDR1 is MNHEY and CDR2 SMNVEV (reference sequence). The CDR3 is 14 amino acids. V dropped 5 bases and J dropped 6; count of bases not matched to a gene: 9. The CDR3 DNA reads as TGTGCCAGCAGTAATCTCCGACAGGGGTTCGAGCAGTACTTC. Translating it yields CASSNLRQGFEQYF.

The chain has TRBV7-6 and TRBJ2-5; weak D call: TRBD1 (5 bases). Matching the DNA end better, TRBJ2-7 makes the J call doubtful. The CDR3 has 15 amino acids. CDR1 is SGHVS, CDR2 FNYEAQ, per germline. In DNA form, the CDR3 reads TGTGCCAGCAGCTTAGGACAGTCCTTTTCCTACGAGCAGTACTTC. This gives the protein CASSLGQSFSYEQYF.

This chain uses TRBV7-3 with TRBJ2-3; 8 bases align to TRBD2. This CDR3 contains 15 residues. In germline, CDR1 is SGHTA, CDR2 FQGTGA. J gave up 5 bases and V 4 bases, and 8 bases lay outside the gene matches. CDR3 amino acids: CASSWTGGRGDTQYF. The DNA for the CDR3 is TGTGCCAGCAGCTGGACGGGGGGGCGCGGAGATACGCAGTATTTT.

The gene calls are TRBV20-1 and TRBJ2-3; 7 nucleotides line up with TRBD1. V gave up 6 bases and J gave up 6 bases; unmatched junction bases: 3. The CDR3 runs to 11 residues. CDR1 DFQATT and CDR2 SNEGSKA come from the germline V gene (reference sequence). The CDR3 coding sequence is TGCAGTGCGGACAGGAGGGATACGCAGTATTTT. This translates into CSADRRDTQYF.

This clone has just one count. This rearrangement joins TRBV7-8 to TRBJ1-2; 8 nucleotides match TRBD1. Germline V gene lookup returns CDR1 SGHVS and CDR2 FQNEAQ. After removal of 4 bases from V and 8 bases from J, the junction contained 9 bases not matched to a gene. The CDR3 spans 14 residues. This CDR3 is CASSSRQGSYGYTF. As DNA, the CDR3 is TGTGCCAGCAGCTCGAGACAGGGGTCTTACGGCTACACCTTC. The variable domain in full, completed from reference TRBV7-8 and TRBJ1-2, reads GAGVSQSPRYKVAKRGQDVALRCDPISGHVSLFWYQQALGQGPEFLTYFQNEAQLDKSGLPSDRFFAERPEGSVSTLKIQRTQQEDSAVYLCASSSRQGSYGYTFGSGTRLTVV.